The following is a TCR beta chain sequence with its context. Original data processing: Cell counts per sample came from amplifying reference gene primers. TCRdb's table, derived via immunoSEQ multiplex PCR, lists solely in-frame clones and lacks some. Clone size and the V and J calls come from that table; the DNA yielded D and trimming. Among over 150,000 clones listed, approximately 91% were seen once. CDR3 length: 17 residues. After removal of 10 bases from V and 0 bases from J, the junction contained 15 bases not matched to a gene. CDR1 is SGDLS and CDR2 is YYNGEE in the germline V gene. These data originate in a study of blood T cell repertoires in COVID-19. Whole-study context: T cells, B-cell-depleted T cells, or PBMCs supplied cDNA or gDNA.

This chain joins TRBV9 and TRBJ1-4, with 7 bases matching TRBD1. Source material: peripheral blood. This receptor was identified in a young man with acute or convalescent COVID-19. The CDR3 sequence: CAFREAGGTTTNEKLFF. In nucleotides, the CDR3 is TGTGCCTTCAGGGAAGCAGGGGGAACAACAACTAATGAAAAACTGTTTTTT.